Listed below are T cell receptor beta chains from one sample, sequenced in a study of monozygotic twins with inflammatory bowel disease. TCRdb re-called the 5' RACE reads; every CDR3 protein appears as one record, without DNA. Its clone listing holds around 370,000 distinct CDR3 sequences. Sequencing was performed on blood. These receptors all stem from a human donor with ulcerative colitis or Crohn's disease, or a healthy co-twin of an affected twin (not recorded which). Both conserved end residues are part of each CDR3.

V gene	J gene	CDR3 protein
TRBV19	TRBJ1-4	CASSIMWGEKLFF
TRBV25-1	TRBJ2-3	CASSEFETSGGLTDTQYF
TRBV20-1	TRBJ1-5	CSALRGGPTYSNQPQHF
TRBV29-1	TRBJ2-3	CSVEDGGVSTDTQYF
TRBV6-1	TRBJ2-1	CASRRSGGNYNEQFF
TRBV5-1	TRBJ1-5	CASSLGPGGGQPQHF
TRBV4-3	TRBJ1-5	CASSQGRGDGDQPQHF
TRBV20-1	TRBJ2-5	CSAGGNQETQYF
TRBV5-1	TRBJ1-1	CASSFQGRTEAFF
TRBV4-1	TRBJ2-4	CASSHPKARIIQNIQYF
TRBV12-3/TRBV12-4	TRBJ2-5	CASSLAGGVETQYF
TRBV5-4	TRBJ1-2	CASRSGTDYGYTF
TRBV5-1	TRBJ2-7	CASSLGGGRPSSYEQYF
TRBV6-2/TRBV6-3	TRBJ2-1	CASSWGLENYNEQFF
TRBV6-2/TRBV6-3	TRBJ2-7	CASSYDTLYEQYF
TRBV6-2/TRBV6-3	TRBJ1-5	CASSPGLGNSNQPQHF
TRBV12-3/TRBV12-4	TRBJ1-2	CASSLGRLNYGYTF
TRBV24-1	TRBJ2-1	CATSDSKGWKGQFF
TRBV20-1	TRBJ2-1	CSARDAGQTGISYNEQFF
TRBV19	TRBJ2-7	CASSMADRHPEQYF
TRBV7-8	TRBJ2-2	CASSAGTGRNTGELFF
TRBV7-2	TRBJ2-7	CASSLRAAYEQYF
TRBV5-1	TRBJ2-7	CASSLAGQGGFGEQYF
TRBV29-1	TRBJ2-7	CSVELFQGLNEQYF
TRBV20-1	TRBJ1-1	CSATSGGLNTEAFF
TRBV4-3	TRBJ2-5	CASSPAAGQETQYF
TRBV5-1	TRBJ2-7	CASSWEPGRPYEQYF
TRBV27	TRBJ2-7	CASSSTYEQYF
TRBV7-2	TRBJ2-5	CASSDRQGGETQYF
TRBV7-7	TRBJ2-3	CASSLVAGGIDTQYF
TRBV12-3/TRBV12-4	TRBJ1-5	CASSKAGTGFSNQPQHF
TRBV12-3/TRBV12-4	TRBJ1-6	CASSLERALHF
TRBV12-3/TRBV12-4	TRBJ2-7	CASSLGRSEQYF
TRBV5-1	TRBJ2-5	CASSRPGGIGETQYF
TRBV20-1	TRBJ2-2	CSAQDRAGAGELFF
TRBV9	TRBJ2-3	CASSPGGGVADTQYF
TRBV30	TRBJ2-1	CAWSGWTSAYNEQFF
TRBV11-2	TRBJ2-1	CASSRPAHRGQFF
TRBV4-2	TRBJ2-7	CASSQGSHETGDDEQYF
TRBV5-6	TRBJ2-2	CASSRPRGILVNTGELFF
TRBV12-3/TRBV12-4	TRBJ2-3	CASSDERGGADTQYF